The 13 T cell receptor beta chains in this list originate from one sample, sequenced in a study of T cells in Graves' hyperthyroidism and ophthalmopathy. Amplification targeted TCR beta CDR3 regions from RNA transcripts. During a first-round RT-PCR of the TCR CDR3, the HTBI primer set was used. Each CDR3 protein gets one entry after TCRdb re-called the multiplex PCR reads with MiXCR. Altogether under 350,000 distinct CDR3 sequences are present, around 23% being singletons, with the ten largest covering about 50%. The sequencing input was blood. The source of these receptors is a woman aged 45-59 years with Graves' hyperthyroidism.

The V gene is TRBV12-3 or TRBV12-4, the J gene TRBJ2-5; TRBD2 matches 13 bases. J was trimmed by 4 bases and V by 6 bases; bases with no gene match: 8. The CDR3 covers 16 residues. DNA of the CDR3: TGTGCCAGCAGGCCCACTAGCGGGGGGGGGGGAGAGACCCAGTACTTC. Its protein is CASRPTSGGGGETQYF.

In its sample, this clonotype was seen many times. V usage is TRBV28 and J usage is TRBJ2-1; D gene uncertain. V shed 3 bases and J shed 9 bases, with 6 bases lying between them. The CDR3 contains 11 residues. Germline V gives CDR1 MDHEN, CDR2 SYDVKM. The CDR3 loop is CASSFRGEQFF. The CDR3 nucleotides are TGTGCCAGCAGTTTCCGCGGTGAGCAGTTCTTC. The full variable domain, in which reference TRBV28 and TRBJ2-1 provide the parts outside the CDR3, is DVKVTQSSRYLVKRTGEKVFLECVQDMDHENMFWYRQDPGLGLRLIYFSYDVKMKEKGDIPEGYSVSREKKERFSLILESASTNQTSMYLCASSFRGEQFFGPGTRLTVL.

The V gene is TRBV5-1, the J gene TRBJ2-5; D ambiguous. V lost 0 bases and J 4 bases, leaving 10 bases between the germline ends. CDR3 length equals 14 residues. Germline V gene data show CDR1 as SGHRS and CDR2 as YFSETQ. For the CDR3, the DNA is TGCGCCAGCAGCTTGGGGGCAATGGGAGAGACCCAGTACTTC. Protein: CASSLGAMGETQYF.

This clonotype was seen a few times. The rearrangement links TRBV7-9 to TRBJ1-6; D gene ambiguous. Germline values: CDR1 SEHNR, CDR2 FQNEAQ (reference sequence). This CDR3 comprises 12 residues. Trimming shortened V by 5 bases and J by 9 bases, and 8 bases separated the two germline ends. The chain's CDR3 is CASSQHPSPLHF. CDR3 sequence (DNA): TGTGCCAGCAGCCAACACCCTTCACCCCTCCACTTT.

The rearrangement joins TRBV19 to TRBJ1-3; D unresolved. Germline V gives CDR1 LNHDA, CDR2 SQIVND (reference sequence). The CDR3 runs 13 residues. With 6 bases removed from V and 4 bases from J, the gap between germline ends came to 10 bases. The CDR3 reads CASSRAWGNTIYF. CDR3 coding DNA: TGTGCCAGTAGCCGGGCCTGGGGAAACACCATATATTTT.

At least ten counts were recorded for this clonotype. The rearrangement uses TRBV7-2 and TRBJ1-2; D ambiguous. With 4 bases removed from V and 8 bases from J, the gap between germline ends came to 14 bases. Germline-derived CDR1 and CDR2 are SGHTA and FQGNSA. The CDR3 is 13 residues long. The CDR3 here is CASSSFGVRGYTF. The CDR3 nucleotides read TGTGCCAGCAGCTCGTTCGGGGTCCGCGGCTACACCTTC.

This clonotype was found once. This chain joins TRBV11-2 and TRBJ2-7; D not resolved. Trimming stripped 1 base from V and 6 bases from J, with 13 bases between. The CDR3 is 14 residues long. From germline, CDR1 is SGHAT and CDR2 FQNNGV. The CDR3 nucleotides read TGTGCCAGCAGCTTAGGGCCTCTCCCCCTCGAGCAGTACTTC. Protein: CASSLGPLPLEQYF.

The table lists this clonotype with many counts. J is TRBJ1-2 and V is TRBV6-1; TRBD1 matches at 7 bases. The germline CDR1 and CDR2 sequences are MNHNS and SASEGT. V trimming: 1 base; J trimming: 5 bases; junction bases outside the gene matches: 13. The length of the CDR3 is 17 residues. DNA for the CDR3: TGTGCCAGCAGTGAAGTCAAAGGGGGCTCGGCGAATTATGGCTACACCTTC. Translated, it gives CASSEVKGGSANYGYTF.

This chain joins TRBV7-8 and TRBJ2-7; 9 bases are shared with TRBD1. The V and J ends lost 4 bases and 7 bases, in that order; junction bases with no gene match: 8. The V gene's germline CDR1 is SGHVS and CDR2 FQNEAQ. The length of the CDR3 is 14 residues. CDR3 DNA: TGTGCCAGCAGCTCCGGGACAGGGACCGGGGAGCAGTACTTC. This sequence encodes CASSSGTGTGEQYF.

This clonotype was recorded many times. The chain recombines TRBV11-2 with TRBJ2-5, with no clear D. The germline CDR1 and CDR2 sequences are SGHAT and FQNNGV. CDR3 length equals 12 residues. Trimming took off 0 bases at V and 6 bases at J, with 5 bases between the two ends. Here the CDR3 DNA reads TGTGCCAGCAGCTTAGATACGCAGACCCAGTACTTC. This encodes CASSLDTQTQYF.

In the case of this clonotype: A much larger clone differs by one base, so this may be a read error. V usage is TRBV7-4 and J usage is TRBJ2-1; D is ambiguous. CDR3 size: 16 residues. Germline V gene sequence: CDR1 SGHVT, CDR2 SQSDAQ. The CDR3 DNA follows: TGTGCCAGCAGCTTTTTACAGAAACACTCCTACAATGGGCAGTTCTTC. It is translated as CASSFLQKHSYNGQFF.

This clonotype was seen a few times. The gene calls are TRBV6-4 and TRBJ1-4, with D perhaps TRBD1 (6 bases). This CDR3 is built from 16 residues. CDR1 and CDR2 from the germline V gene are MRHNA and SNTAGT. V was trimmed by 5 bases and J by 6 bases, leaving 19 bases between them. In DNA, the CDR3 is TGTGCCAGCAGTCGCGGAAGGGGGAGCGGCGATGAAAAACTGTTTTTT. This translates into CASSRGRGSGDEKLFF.

This clonotype was found many times. The chain recombines TRBV27 with TRBJ2-1; 11 bases agree with TRBD2. V trimming: 6 bases; J trimming: 3 bases; junction bases outside the gene matches: 7. This CDR3 has 16 residues. The germline V gene encodes CDR1 MNHEY and CDR2 SMNVEV (reference sequence). In DNA, the CDR3 is TGTGCCAGCAGCCGAGATCTAGCGGGGGGCTACAATGAGCAGTTCTTC. Translation gives CASSRDLAGGYNEQFF.